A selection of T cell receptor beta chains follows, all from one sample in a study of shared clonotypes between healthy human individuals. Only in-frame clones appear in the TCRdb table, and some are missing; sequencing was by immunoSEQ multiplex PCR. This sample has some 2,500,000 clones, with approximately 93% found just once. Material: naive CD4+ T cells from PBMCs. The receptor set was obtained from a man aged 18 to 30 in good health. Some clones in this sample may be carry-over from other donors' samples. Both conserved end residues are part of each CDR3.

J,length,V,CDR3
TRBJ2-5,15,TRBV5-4,CASSLGDTALETQYF
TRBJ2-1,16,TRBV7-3,CASSASRTVSYNEQFF
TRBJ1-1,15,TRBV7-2,CASSNRQAMNTEAFF
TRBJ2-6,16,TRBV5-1,CASSDTPGSGANVLTF
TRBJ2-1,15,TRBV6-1,CASSEPRDLYNEQFF
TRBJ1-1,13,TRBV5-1,CASSLISGTEAFF
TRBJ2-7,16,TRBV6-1,CASSEGFLAGDYEQYF
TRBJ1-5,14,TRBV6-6,CASSYWTGNQPQHF
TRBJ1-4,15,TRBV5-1,CASSLDSGEVEKLFF
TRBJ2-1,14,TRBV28,CASSRGREFDEQFF
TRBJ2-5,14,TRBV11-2,CASSLGGTISTQYF
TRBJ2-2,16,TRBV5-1,CASSLLAGLNTGELFF
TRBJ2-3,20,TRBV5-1,CASSWGHPGLAGESTDTQYF
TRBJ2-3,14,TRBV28,CASSDNYSTDTQYF
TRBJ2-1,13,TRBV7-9,CASSWDRYNEQFF
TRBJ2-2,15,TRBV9,CASSFRDSNTGELFF
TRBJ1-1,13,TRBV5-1,CASRTMGQAEAFF
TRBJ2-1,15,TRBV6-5,CASSYATSSYNEQFF
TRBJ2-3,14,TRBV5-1,CASSSDSYTDTQYF
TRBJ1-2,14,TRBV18,CATQPDRVVGGYTF
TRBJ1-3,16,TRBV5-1,CASSSRDSSSGNTIYF
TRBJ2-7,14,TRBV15,CATSRGSGAYEQYF
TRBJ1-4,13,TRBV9,CASSNTRGEKLFF
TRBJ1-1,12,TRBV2,CASTQGDTEAFF
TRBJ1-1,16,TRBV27,CASSLQGSDRRTEAFF
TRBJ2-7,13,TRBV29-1,CSVVGRVTYEQYF
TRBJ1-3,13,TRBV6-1,CASIWSGGNTIYF
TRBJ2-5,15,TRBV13,CASSLGWGTQETQYF
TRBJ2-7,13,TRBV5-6,CASSLGGAHQQYF
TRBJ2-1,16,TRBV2,CASSEEMSGRAYEQFF
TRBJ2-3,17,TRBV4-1,CASSQEGGASGTDTQYF
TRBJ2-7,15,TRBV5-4,CASSSGTSGNYEQYF
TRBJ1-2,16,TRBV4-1,CASSQVPDTSNYGYTF
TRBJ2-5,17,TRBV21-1,CASSKVGQGPLWWTQYF
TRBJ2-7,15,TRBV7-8,CASSSQRADTYEQYF
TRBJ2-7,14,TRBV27,CASSLRGNSYEQYF
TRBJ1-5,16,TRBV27,CASRTQVQVTDQPQHF
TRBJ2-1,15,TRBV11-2,CASSFGGTALGEQFF
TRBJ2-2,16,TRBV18,CASSPPGQKQPGELFF